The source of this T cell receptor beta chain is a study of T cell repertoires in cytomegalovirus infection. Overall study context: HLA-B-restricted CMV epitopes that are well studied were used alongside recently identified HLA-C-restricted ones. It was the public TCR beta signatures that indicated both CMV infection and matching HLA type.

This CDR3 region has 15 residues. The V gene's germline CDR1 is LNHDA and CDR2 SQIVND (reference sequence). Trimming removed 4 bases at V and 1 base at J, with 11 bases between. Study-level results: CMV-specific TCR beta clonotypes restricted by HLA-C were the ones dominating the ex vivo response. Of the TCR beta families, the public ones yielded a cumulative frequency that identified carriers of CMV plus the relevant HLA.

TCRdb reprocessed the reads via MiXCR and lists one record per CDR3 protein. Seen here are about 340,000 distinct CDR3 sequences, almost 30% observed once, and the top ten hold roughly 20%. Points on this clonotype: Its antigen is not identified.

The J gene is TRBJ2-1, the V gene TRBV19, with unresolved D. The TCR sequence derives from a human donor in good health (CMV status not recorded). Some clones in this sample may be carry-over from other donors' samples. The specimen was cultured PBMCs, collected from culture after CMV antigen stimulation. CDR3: CASSRGVASYNEQFF. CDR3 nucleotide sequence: TGTGCCAGTAGTAGGGGTGTAGCTTCCTACAATGAGCAGTTCTTC.